This T cell receptor beta chain was profiled in a study of radiotherapy plus CTLA-4 blockade in lung cancer. Assay used: immunoSEQ multiplex PCR; TCRdb lists only in-frame clones, some missing. The sample includes about 60,000 clones, roughly four fifths of them seen just once. As regards this clone: The antigen is undetermined.

Germline V gene sequence: CDR1 MGHDK, CDR2 SYGVNS. V gave up 3 bases and J gave up 7 bases, with 19 bases separating them. The CDR3 spans 16 residues. The study's findings and limits: The study found tumor-derived TCR clones expanded in blood after radiotherapy plus ipilimumab.

The chain couples TRBV25-1 to TRBJ2-1; the D gene is possibly TRBD2 (6 bases). The sequence was obtained from a human donor with non-small cell lung cancer who had a complete response to radiotherapy plus ipilimumab. The sequenced sample was peripheral blood, obtained from a patient treated with radiotherapy plus ipilimumab. The CDR3 DNA sequence: TGTGCCAGCAGTGAGTCGGGGGTTGGCGGACGAAATGAGCAGTTCTTC. It specifies CASSESGVGGRNEQFF.